This T cell receptor (beta chain) originates from a study of OX40 agonist ivuxolimab in advanced cancers. Notes on the study in general: CD8+ T cells (on average) carried more expanded clones than CD4+ T cells.

The CDR3 has 13 amino acids. The germline CDR1 and CDR2 sequences are SGHDN and FVKESK. V was trimmed by 1 base and J by 4 bases, leaving 7 bases between them. The protocol was immunoSEQ multiplex PCR, while the TCRdb copy is restricted to in-frame clones and leaves out a portion. The sample lists around 35,000 clones; about 87% were seen once. Exclusion applied to patients with autoimmune disease history or systemic immunosuppression. In regard to this clone: The antigen is unknown.

Material: CD4+ or CD8+ T cells sorted from blood, obtained in a trial of the OX40 agonist ivuxolimab. The V call is TRBV14, the J call TRBJ2-5; D gene unclear. The clonotype comes from an adult with an advanced solid tumor such as melanoma, head and neck, liver or kidney cancer. CDR3 amino acids: CASSQGTLETQYF. CDR3 in DNA: TGTGCCAGCAGCCAAGGGACGTTAGAGACCCAGTACTTC.